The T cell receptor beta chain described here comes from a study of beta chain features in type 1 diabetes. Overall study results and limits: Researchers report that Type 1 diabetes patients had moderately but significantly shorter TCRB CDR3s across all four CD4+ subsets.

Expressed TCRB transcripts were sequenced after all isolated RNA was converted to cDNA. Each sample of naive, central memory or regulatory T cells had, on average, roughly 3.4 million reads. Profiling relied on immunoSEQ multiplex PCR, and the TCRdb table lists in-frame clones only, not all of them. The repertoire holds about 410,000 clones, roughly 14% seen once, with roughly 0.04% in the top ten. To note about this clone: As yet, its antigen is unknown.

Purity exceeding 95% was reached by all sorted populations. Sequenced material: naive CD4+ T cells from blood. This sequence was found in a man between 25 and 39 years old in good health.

CDR3 in DNA: TGTGCCAGCAGCCCGACCCTAGCGGGCGGGGAGACCCAGTACTTC. Protein product: CASSPTLAGGETQYF. The genes are TRBV6-5 and TRBJ2-5; 8 bases line up with TRBD2. The CDR3 runs 15 residues. Germline CDR1 MNHEY, CDR2 SVGAGI. The V gene end was trimmed by 6 bases and the J gene end by 5 bases; junction bases not matched to a gene: 11.